What follows is one TCR beta chain and its context. This CDR3 is 16 amino acids long. Germline V lookup: CDR1 SGHTA, CDR2 FQGNSA. The junction had 12 bases not matched to a gene; V was cut back by 5 bases and J by 8 bases. This sample was taken from a study of blood T cell repertoires in COVID-19. Study background: Donors in the United States, Italy and Spain gave samples during acute or convalescent COVID-19. In each case, the material was cDNA or gDNA derived from T cells, B-cell-depleted T cells, or PBMCs.

Per the authors' pipeline: Reference gene primer amplification gave estimated nucleated cell counts. Here immunoSEQ multiplex PCR was the method, and the copy in TCRdb shows in-frame clones only, minus some. The DNA was the basis for D and trimming; V, J and clone size are from that table. The data hold over 35,000 clones, with over 80% observed a single time. The sample was peripheral blood. The rearrangement links TRBV7-2 to TRBJ2-1; TRBD2 matches at 10 bases. This clonotype was sampled from a woman younger than 45 in a cohort sampled during active COVID-19. The CDR3 loop is CASSPTGSGRFDEQFF. CDR3 DNA: TGTGCCAGCAGCCCAACCGGTAGCGGGAGGTTTGATGAGCAGTTCTTC.